A single sample gave rise to the 28 T cell receptor beta chains below, sequenced in a study of blood T cell repertoires in COVID-19. Libraries were prepared by immunoSEQ multiplex PCR; TCRdb keeps only in-frame clonotypes and omits some of them. The table has about 49,000 clones, 65% to 90% seen once. Sequenced input: peripheral blood. The receptor source for this set is an elderly woman with COVID-19, enrolled during active disease.

On this clone itself: The same CDR3 can be traced to other DNA sequences in this sample. This rearrangement joins TRBV11-2 to TRBJ1-1; D is unresolved. The germline V and J ends were trimmed by 0 bases and 0 bases, with 5 bases remaining between them. The CDR3 covers 14 residues. Germline values: CDR1 SGHAT, CDR2 FQNNGV. The CDR3 sequence: CASSLDQVNTEAFF. In DNA form, the CDR3 reads TGTGCCAGCAGCTTAGATCAGGTGAACACTGAAGCTTTCTTT. Filled out from reference TRBV11-2 and TRBJ1-1, the complete variable domain reads EAGVAQSPRYKIIEKRQSVAFWCNPISGHATLYWYQQILGQGPKLLIQFQNNGVVDDSQLPKDRFSAERLKGVDSTLKIQPAKLEDSAVYLCASSLDQVNTEAFFGQGTRLTVV.

The gene calls are TRBV11-3 and TRBJ2-3; weak D call: TRBD1 (6 bases). The CDR3 spans 17 residues. Germline V gene sequence: CDR1 SGHNT, CDR2 YENEEA. Trimming cost V 5 bases and J 2 bases, with 20 bases left between them. The DNA for the CDR3 is TGTGCCAGCAGCGACAGGCCCCCTAGATTTCACACAGATACGCAGTATTTT. It yields the protein CASSDRPPRFHTDTQYF.

This chain joins TRBV7-2 and TRBJ2-1; D gene unclear. Germline V gene sequence: CDR1 SGHTA, CDR2 FQGNSA. This CDR3 region has 15 residues. V dropped 3 bases and J dropped 4 bases, with 13 bases sitting between them. In DNA, the CDR3 is TGTGCCAGCAGCTTGAGTTTCTTCTCTTACAATGAGCAGTTCTTC. The encoded protein is CASSLSFFSYNEQFF.

This chain connects TRBV7-9 to TRBJ1-2, with a possible D match to TRBD1 (6 bases). CDR3 length: 16 residues. V lost 3 bases to trimming and J lost 8 bases, with 22 bases between them. CDR1 and CDR2 from the germline V gene are SEHNR and FQNEAQ (reference sequence). The CDR3, as DNA: TGTGCCAGCAGCTTGTCCGGGACAAGTCCAGCGGGGGGCTACACCTTC. As protein: CASSLSGTSPAGGYTF.

This clone has just one count. The chain has TRBV6-1 and TRBJ1-1; D gene ambiguous. Germline CDR1 and CDR2: MNHNS and SASEGT. V lost 3 bases and J lost 4, with 15 bases in between. CDR3 length equals 15 residues. The CDR3: CASSEQGAGITEAFF. In nucleotides, the CDR3 is TGTGCCAGCAGTGAGCAAGGTGCGGGTATCACTGAAGCTTTCTTT.

This sequence joins TRBV6-5 and TRBJ2-7; D possibly corresponds to TRBD1 (5 bases). V was cut by 8 bases and J by 2 bases, with 10 bases left in between. The CDR3 is 12 residues long. CDR1 and CDR2 (germline): MNHEY, SVGAGI. The DNA for the CDR3 is TGTGCCAGCGTCGCAGGGCCCTACGAGCAGTACTTC. Encoded protein: CASVAGPYEQYF.

This clone was counted once. V gene TRBV2 combines with J gene TRBJ2-3; 7 bases are shared with TRBD2. J gave up 0 bases and V 3 bases, and 3 bases lay outside the gene matches. CDR3 length: 15 residues. CDR1 and CDR2 from the germline V gene are SNHLY and FYNNEI. The CDR3 DNA is TGTGCCAGCAGTGAGGGGGGGGGAAGCACAGATACGCAGTATTTT. Translated, it gives CASSEGGGSTDTQYF. Together with reference TRBV2 and TRBJ2-3, the CDR3 gives the full variable domain: EPEVTQTPSHQVTQMGQEVILRCVPISNHLYFYWYRQILGQKVEFLVSFYNNEISEKSEIFDDQFSVERPDGSNFTLKIRSTKLEDSAMYFCASSEGGGSTDTQYFGPGTRLTVL.

The chain has TRBV3-1 (or the pseudogene TRBV3-2) and TRBJ1-6; the D gene is possibly TRBD1 (6 bases). There are 14 residues in the CDR3. The V gene's germline CDR1 is LGHDT and CDR2 YNNKEL (reference sequence). The V end was cut by 1 base, the J end by 8 bases, with 9 bases between. In DNA form, the CDR3 reads TGTGCCAGCAGCCAAGGGACAGTTGATTCACCCCTCCACTTT. It encodes CASSQGTVDSPLHF.

The chain combines TRBV28 with TRBJ2-2; 10 bases agree with TRBD2. V shed 5 bases and J 4 bases; nucleotides not matched to a gene: 4. The CDR3 is made up of 15 amino acids. Germline assignment: CDR1 MDHEN and CDR2 SYDVKM. The CDR3: CASSGGTSATGELFF. The CDR3 DNA reads TGTGCCAGCAGTGGCGGGACTAGCGCCACCGGGGAGCTGTTTTTT.

The V and J genes are TRBV4-1 and TRBJ1-1, with D possibly matching TRBD1 (6 bases). Germline V gene data show CDR1 as MGHRA and CDR2 as YSYEKL. Trimming removed 0 bases from V and 5 bases from J, with 16 bases in between. This CDR3 has 16 amino acids. The CDR3 nucleotides read TGCGCCAGCAGCCAAGATACAGGGAAGTTTACAACTGAAGCTTTCTTT. Translating it yields CASSQDTGKFTTEAFF.

For the CDR3, the DNA is TGTGCCAGCAGCCAAAATACAGGCCGCAATCAGCCCCAGCATTTT. Encoded protein: CASSQNTGRNQPQHF. The rearrangement uses TRBV7-2 and TRBJ1-5; the D gene is possibly TRBD1 (5 bases). Germline-derived CDR1 and CDR2 are SGHTA and FQGNSA. V was cut by 5 bases and J by 2 bases, with 13 bases left in between. This CDR3 is built from 15 residues.

J is TRBJ2-7 and V is TRBV5-6; possible D gene TRBD2, 5 bases. Germline CDR1 is SGHDT and CDR2 is YYEEEE. The CDR3 has 16 amino acids. V was pared by 6 bases and J by 4 bases, with 23 bases between. The CDR3 spells CASTFGPDYGGYEQYF. CDR3 DNA sequence: TGTGCCAGCACTTTTGGCCCAGACTATGGCGGGTACGAGCAGTACTTC.

J is TRBJ1-2 and V is TRBV2; D ambiguous. This CDR3 is built from 14 residues. Germline V CDR1 and CDR2: SNHLY, FYNNEI. Between the trimmed V and J ends, which lost 0 bases and 8 bases, there was a span of 13 bases. The CDR3 loop is CASSEAFQTGGYTF. The CDR3 nucleotides read TGTGCCAGCAGTGAAGCGTTCCAGACGGGAGGCTACACCTTC.

The gene calls are TRBV2 and TRBJ2-3; TRBD2 agrees at 10 bases. The CDR3 consists of 15 residues. Germline V CDR1 and CDR2: SNHLY, FYNNEI. J gave up 3 bases and V 10 bases, and 10 bases lay outside the gene matches. In DNA form, the CDR3 reads TGTGCCATCAGACTAGCGGGCGAAGGGACAGATACGCAGTATTTT. Translated: CAIRLAGEGTDTQYF.

The chain uses TRBV11-2 and TRBJ2-7, with D unresolved. This CDR3 is 13 amino acids long. Germline V gives CDR1 SGHAT, CDR2 FQNNGV. The V end lost 5 bases, the J end lost 2 bases, and 10 bases lay between the germline ends. CDR3 DNA sequence: TGTGCCAGCAGCAATAGAAGAACCTACGAGCAGTACTTC. This codes for CASSNRRTYEQYF.

The chain uses TRBV18 and TRBJ1-5, with a possible D match to TRBD1 (5 bases). Germline V lookup: CDR1 KGHSH, CDR2 LQKENI. V lost 3 bases, J lost 4 bases, and 7 bases lay in between. CDR3 length equals 13 residues. DNA for the CDR3: TGTGCCAGCTCACCGGAGGGGAATCAGCCCCAGCATTTT. Amino acid sequence: CASSPEGNQPQHF.

This sequence joins TRBV14 and TRBJ2-1; 12 bases are shared with TRBD2. The trim removed 4 bases at V and 8 bases at J, leaving 9 bases unmatched. The CDR3 loop spans 16 amino acids. Germline loops: CDR1 SGHDN, CDR2 FVKESK. CDR3 nucleotide sequence: TGTGCCAGCAGCCCTTTCCTAGCGGGAGGGAGGGATGAGCAGTTCTTC. It is translated as CASSPFLAGGRDEQFF.

The chain has TRBV11-1 and TRBJ2-2; possible D gene TRBD1, 5 bases. V was shortened by 5 bases and J by 6 bases, with 16 bases between the two germline ends. Germline V gives CDR1 SGHAT, CDR2 FQDESV (reference sequence). The CDR3 extends over 15 amino acids. CDR3 sequence: CASSPVAGLAGELFF. CDR3 nucleotides: TGTGCCAGCAGCCCCGTGGCAGGGTTGGCCGGGGAGCTGTTTTTT.

This clone was seen a few times. The chain links TRBV3-1 (or the pseudogene TRBV3-2) to TRBJ2-7; 7 bases map to TRBD2. The V segment lost 0 bases and the J segment 4 bases; nucleotides outside the gene matches: 6. This CDR3 has 15 residues. The germline V gene has CDR1 LGHDT and CDR2 YNNKEL (reference sequence). The CDR3 DNA is TGTGCCAGCAGCCAAGATACGGGGGGTCGGTACGAGCAGTACTTC. Translation: CASSQDTGGRYEQYF.

The chain has TRBV6-5 and TRBJ2-1; 12 nucleotides agree with TRBD2. The CDR3 contains 14 residues. Trimming cost V 4 bases and J 10 bases; bases outside gene matches: 5. Germline V lookup: CDR1 MNHEY, CDR2 SVGAGI. Written as DNA, the CDR3 is TGTGCCAGCAGTTCCGTTGGACTAGCGGGAGAGCAGTTCTTC. Translation: CASSSVGLAGEQFF.

The V gene is TRBV18, the J gene TRBJ1-4; TRBD1 matches at 7 bases. CDR1 and CDR2 (germline): KGHSH, LQKENI. The V segment lost 1 base and the J segment 8 bases; nucleotides outside the gene matches: 1. The CDR3 is made up of 13 amino acids. The CDR3 protein is CASSPQGQEKLFF. The CDR3 nucleotides read TGTGCCAGCTCACCACAGGGACAGGAAAAACTGTTTTTT.

This chain links TRBV5-1 with TRBJ1-2, with a weak D call TRBD1 (5 bases). The germline gives CDR1 SGHRS, CDR2 YFSETQ. CDR3 length equals 10 residues. The DNA for the CDR3 is TGCGCAGGGGCAGGGAATGGCTACACCTTC. This encodes CAGAGNGYTF. The full variable domain, with the rest looked up from reference TRBV5-1 and TRBJ1-2, is KAGVTQTPRYLIKTRGQQVTLSCSPISGHRSVSWYQQTPGQGLQFLFEYFSETQRNKGNFPGRFSGRQFSNSRSEMNVSTLELGDSALYLCAGAGNGYTFGSGTRLTVV.

This chain uses TRBV9 with TRBJ2-1; 11 bases are a match to TRBD2. There are 16 residues in the CDR3. In germline, CDR1 is SGDLS, CDR2 YYNGEE. The V and J ends lost 3 bases and 4 bases, in that order; junction bases with no gene match: 6. The CDR3 protein is CASSASTSGTYNEQFF. The CDR3 coding sequence is TGTGCCAGCAGCGCTTCGACTAGCGGGACTTACAATGAGCAGTTCTTC.

Only a few counts were recorded for this clone. V is TRBV3-1 (or the pseudogene TRBV3-2) and J is TRBJ2-2; D is possibly TRBD1 (6 bases). The CDR3 spans 16 residues. CDR1 is LGHDT, CDR2 YNNKEL, per germline (reference sequence). V gave up 0 bases and J gave up 9 bases, with 17 bases separating them. The CDR3 reads CASSQETPGAYRELFF. The CDR3 region has the DNA TGTGCCAGCAGCCAAGAAACCCCAGGGGCCTACCGGGAGCTGTTTTTT.

The chain joins TRBV30 to TRBJ2-7; 7 bases agree with TRBD2. The V and J ends lost 2 bases and 7 bases, in that order; junction bases with no gene match: 8. The CDR3 spans 13 residues. Germline V gives CDR1 GTSNPN, CDR2 SVGIG (reference sequence). CDR3: CAWSPSGAGEQYF. In DNA, the CDR3 is TGTGCCTGGAGTCCCAGCGGGGCGGGAGAGCAGTACTTC.

This clone was observed once. V usage is TRBV3-1 (or the pseudogene TRBV3-2) and J usage is TRBJ2-7; tentative D call: TRBD1 (5 bases). Trimming took 5 bases from V and 6 from J, leaving 8 bases between them. The germline V gene encodes CDR1 LGHDT and CDR2 YNNKEL (reference sequence). The CDR3 covers 11 residues. In DNA, the CDR3 is TGTGCCAGCAGCGAAAGGGGCGAGCAGTACTTC. Its translation: CASSERGEQYF.

This chain uses TRBV19 with TRBJ2-3; TRBD2 aligns across 11 bases. V shed 6 bases and J 5 bases; nucleotides not matched to a gene: 7. The germline V gene has CDR1 LNHDA and CDR2 SQIVND (reference sequence). The CDR3 runs 15 residues. The DNA for the CDR3 is TGTGCCAGTAGATTGACTAGCGGGATGGTAGATACGCAGTATTTT. Translated: CASRLTSGMVDTQYF.

V and J are TRBV11-2 and TRBJ2-3; D gene uncertain. Per the germline V gene, CDR1 is SGHAT and CDR2 is FQNNGV. This CDR3 spans 15 amino acids. The germline V and J ends were trimmed by 5 bases and 4 bases, with 16 bases remaining between them. CDR3 protein: CASSPDSLRPDTQYF. In DNA, the CDR3 is TGTGCCAGCAGCCCAGACTCCCTCCGTCCAGATACGCAGTATTTT.